What follows are 14 T cell receptor beta chains derived from one specimen sequenced in a study of T cell repertoires in cytomegalovirus infection. Using its own MiXCR run on the reads, TCRdb lists one record per CDR3 protein. Altogether 150,000 to 200,000 distinct CDR3 sequences are present, 15% to 20% being singletons, with the ten largest covering roughly 2.9%. The material sequenced was PBMCs. These receptors all come from a human donor in good health (CMV status not recorded). Some clones in this sample may be carry-over from other donors' samples.

This clonotype was counted between two and nine times. V and J are TRBV5-1 and TRBJ1-1; 9 bases match TRBD1. The CDR3 spans 16 residues. CDR1 is SGHRS and CDR2 is YFSETQ in the germline V gene. V was pared by 3 bases and J by 2 bases, with 8 bases of the junction left unmatched. The CDR3 bases are TGCGCCAGCAGCTGGGACAGGGTTTCCGGAAACACTGAAGCTTTCTTT. Amino acids: CASSWDRVSGNTEAFF.

The chain uses TRBV5-5 and TRBJ2-5, with 7 bases matching TRBD1. In germline, CDR1 is SGHKS, CDR2 YYEKEE (reference sequence). V dropped 4 bases and J dropped 5; count of bases not matched to a gene: 11. This CDR3 contains 15 residues. The CDR3 spells CASSKPTGAVETQYF. CDR3 bases: TGTGCCAGCAGCAAACCTACAGGGGCAGTGGAGACCCAGTACTTC.

This clonotype was counted many times. The chain recombines TRBV7-2 with TRBJ1-2, with a tentative D call TRBD1 (6 bases). The CDR3 is 13 residues long. The germline gives CDR1 SGHTA, CDR2 FQGNSA. V was pared by 2 bases and J by 4 bases, with 8 bases between. CDR3 amino acids: CASSLQGIYGYTF. CDR3 nucleotides: TGTGCCAGCAGCTTACAGGGGATCTATGGCTACACCTTC.

The V call is TRBV15, the J call TRBJ1-1, with D hard to call. Trimming cost V 0 bases and J 3 bases, with 11 bases left between them. This CDR3 is built from 15 residues. Germline V lookup: CDR1 LNHNV, CDR2 YYDKDF (reference sequence). CDR3 amino acids: CATSRDPGRDTEAFF. The DNA for the CDR3 is TGTGCCACCAGCAGAGATCCCGGCCGCGACACTGAAGCTTTCTTT.

This clonotype has a count of ten or more. The chain is built from TRBV7-2 and TRBJ2-4, with D uncertain. V lost 6 bases and J lost 8, with 11 bases in between. The CDR3 runs to 12 residues. CDR1 is SGHTA and CDR2 is FQGNSA in the germline V gene. CDR3 sequence (DNA): TGTGCCAGCAGGCCGAATGGTCACATTCAGTACTTC. This codes for CASRPNGHIQYF.

This clonotype was counted ten times or more. The chain is built from TRBV7-2 and TRBJ1-2; 11 nucleotides align to TRBD1. This CDR3 has 15 residues. Germline V gene sequence: CDR1 SGHTA, CDR2 FQGNSA. V lost 4 bases, J lost 7 bases, and 8 bases stayed unmatched. DNA for the CDR3: TGTGCCAGCAGCTCTAGGACAGGGGGCGCGTTTGGCTACACCTTC. Residues: CASSSRTGGAFGYTF. The variable domain in full, with the rest retrieved from reference TRBV7-2 and TRBJ1-2, is GAGVSQSPSNKVTEKGKDVELRCDPISGHTALYWYRQSLGQGLEFLIYFQGNSAPDKSGLPSDRFSAERTGGSVSTLTIQRTQQEDSAVYLCASSSRTGGAFGYTFGSGTRLTVV.

This rearrangement joins TRBV7-3 to TRBJ2-6, with D hard to call. The V and J ends lost 0 bases and 2 bases respectively, with 5 bases between them. The CDR3 sequence is 15 residues long. Germline V gene lookup returns CDR1 SGHTA and CDR2 FQGTGA. The CDR3 bases are TGTGCCAGCAGCTTAACGGGGACTGGGGCCAACGTCCTGACTTTC. This sequence encodes CASSLTGTGANVLTF.

This clonotype came up many times. The chain employs TRBV7-2 and TRBJ1-5; 9 bases line up with TRBD1. The CDR3 length is 16 residues. Germline CDR1 is SGHTA and CDR2 is FQGNSA. V dropped 4 bases and J dropped 9; count of bases not matched to a gene: 13. CDR3 sequence: CASSSQTGQGMRPQHF. DNA for the CDR3: TGTGCCAGCAGCTCCCAGACGGGACAGGGTATGCGGCCCCAGCATTTT.

The chain uses TRBV2 and TRBJ2-1, with a weak D call TRBD2 (5 bases). V lost 4 bases and J 7 bases, leaving 11 bases between the germline ends. Germline CDR1 is SNHLY and CDR2 is FYNNEI. The CDR3 consists of 13 residues. CDR3 in DNA: TGTGCCAGCAGTGGAAACGGACTTAATGAGCAGTTCTTC. This encodes CASSGNGLNEQFF.

This clonotype has a handful of counts. The chain links TRBV12-3 or TRBV12-4 to TRBJ1-2; 9 positions match TRBD1. V shed 6 bases and J 7 bases; nucleotides not matched to a gene: 12. The CDR3 has 15 amino acids. The CDR3 DNA reads TGTGCCAGCAGGGACAGGGGTTTTGAGAGCGGTGGCTACACCTTC. It yields the protein CASRDRGFESGGYTF.

This clonotype came up many times. The V call is TRBV7-2, the J call TRBJ2-1; D unclear. Looked up from germline, CDR1 is SGHTA and CDR2 is FQGNSA. V was shortened by 5 bases and J by 7 bases, with 9 bases between the two germline ends. The CDR3 extends over 12 amino acids. CDR3 protein: CASSQTRNEQFF. CDR3 DNA: TGTGCCAGCAGCCAGACCCGAAATGAGCAGTTCTTC.

The chain has TRBV29-1 and TRBJ2-1; D is unclear. V shed 7 bases and J shed 1 base, with 17 bases lying between them. This CDR3 is 15 amino acids long. The germline V gene has CDR1 SQVTM and CDR2 ANQGSEA. CDR3 nucleotides: TGCAGCGGCAAAAGGGTCGGATCTTCCTACAATGAGCAGTTCTTC. Its translation is CSGKRVGSSYNEQFF.

The sample holds many counts of this clonotype. This chain uses TRBV7-2 with TRBJ2-3, with 8 bases aligning to TRBD2. The CDR3 is made up of 15 amino acids. The trim removed 3 bases at V and 2 bases at J, leaving 4 bases unmatched. Germline values: CDR1 SGHTA, CDR2 FQGNSA. The CDR3: CASSLSGSHTDTQYF. The CDR3 DNA follows: TGTGCCAGCAGCTTGAGCGGGAGTCACACAGATACGCAGTATTTT. Using reference TRBV7-2 and TRBJ2-3 for the parts outside the CDR3, the full variable domain is GAGVSQSPSNKVTEKGKDVELRCDPISGHTALYWYRQSLGQGLEFLIYFQGNSAPDKSGLPSDRFSAERTGGSVSTLTIQRTQQEDSAVYLCASSLSGSHTDTQYFGPGTRLTVL.

This chain uses TRBV4-1 with TRBJ2-7; TRBD2 matches 7 bases. V lost 1 base, J lost 4 bases, and 7 bases stayed unmatched. The CDR3 has 15 residues. CDR1 MGHRA and CDR2 YSYEKL come from the germline V gene. Here the CDR3 reads CASSQGLGGGYEQYF. The CDR3, as DNA: TGCGCCAGCAGCCAAGGCCTCGGCGGGGGATACGAGCAGTACTTC.